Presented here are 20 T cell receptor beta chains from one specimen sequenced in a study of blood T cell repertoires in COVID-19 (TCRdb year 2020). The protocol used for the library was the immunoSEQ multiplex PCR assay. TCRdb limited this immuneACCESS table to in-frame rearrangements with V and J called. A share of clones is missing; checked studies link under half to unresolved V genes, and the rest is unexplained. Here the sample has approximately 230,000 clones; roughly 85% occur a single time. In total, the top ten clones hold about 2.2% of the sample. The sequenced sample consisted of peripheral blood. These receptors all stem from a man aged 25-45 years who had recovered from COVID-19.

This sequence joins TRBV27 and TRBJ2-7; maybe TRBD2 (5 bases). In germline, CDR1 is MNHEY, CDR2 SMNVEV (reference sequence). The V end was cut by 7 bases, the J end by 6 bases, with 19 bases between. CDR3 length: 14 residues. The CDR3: CASTPSRDRGEQYF. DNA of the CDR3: TGTGCCAGCACCCCGTCGAGGGATCGAGGCGAGCAGTACTTC.

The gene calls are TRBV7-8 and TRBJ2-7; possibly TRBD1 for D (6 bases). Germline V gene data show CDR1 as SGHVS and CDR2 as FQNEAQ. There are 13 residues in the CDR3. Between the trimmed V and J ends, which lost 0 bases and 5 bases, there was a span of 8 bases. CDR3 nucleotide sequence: TGTGCCAGCAGCTTAGCAGGGGGACACGAGCAGTACTTC. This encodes CASSLAGGHEQYF. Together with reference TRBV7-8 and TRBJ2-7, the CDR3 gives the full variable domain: GAGVSQSPRYKVAKRGQDVALRCDPISGHVSLFWYQQALGQGPEFLTYFQNEAQLDKSGLPSDRFFAERPEGSVSTLKIQRTQQEDSAVYLCASSLAGGHEQYFGPGTRLTVT.

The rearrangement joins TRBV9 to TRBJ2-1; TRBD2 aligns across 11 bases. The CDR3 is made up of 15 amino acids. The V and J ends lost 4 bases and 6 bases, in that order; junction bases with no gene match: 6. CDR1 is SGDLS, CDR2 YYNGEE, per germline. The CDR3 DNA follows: TGTGCCAGCAGCCCCCGGACTAGCGGGCGCAATGAGCAGTTCTTC. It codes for CASSPRTSGRNEQFF.

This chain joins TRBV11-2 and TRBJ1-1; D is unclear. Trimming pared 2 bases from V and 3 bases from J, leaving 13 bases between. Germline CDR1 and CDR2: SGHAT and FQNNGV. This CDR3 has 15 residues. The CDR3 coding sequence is TGTGCCAGCAGCTTAAACGGGGTTAGGTACACTGAAGCTTTCTTT. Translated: CASSLNGVRYTEAFF. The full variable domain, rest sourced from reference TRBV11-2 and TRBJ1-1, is EAGVAQSPRYKIIEKRQSVAFWCNPISGHATLYWYQQILGQGPKLLIQFQNNGVVDDSQLPKDRFSAERLKGVDSTLKIQPAKLEDSAVYLCASSLNGVRYTEAFFGQGTRLTVV.

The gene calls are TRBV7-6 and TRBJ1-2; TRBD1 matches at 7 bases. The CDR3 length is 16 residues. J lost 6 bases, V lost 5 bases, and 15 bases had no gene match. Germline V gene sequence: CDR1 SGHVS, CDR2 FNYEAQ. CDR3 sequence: CASSAIGGVSGHGYTF. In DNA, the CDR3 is TGTGCCAGCAGCGCCATAGGGGGCGTGTCGGGGCATGGCTACACCTTC.

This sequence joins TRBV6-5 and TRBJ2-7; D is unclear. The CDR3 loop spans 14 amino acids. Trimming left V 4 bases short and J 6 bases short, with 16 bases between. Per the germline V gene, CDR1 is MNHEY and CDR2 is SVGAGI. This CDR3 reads CASSFRHRMVEQYF. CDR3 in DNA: TGTGCCAGCAGTTTCCGACACCGGATGGTCGAGCAGTACTTC.

In DNA form, the CDR3 reads TGTGCCAGCAGTTCCCCGGGACAGGGTATCCACGAGCAGTACTTC. Its translation is CASSSPGQGIHEQYF. The chain combines TRBV6-2 or TRBV6-3 with TRBJ2-7, with 9 bases aligning to TRBD1. Trimming removed 4 bases from V and 5 bases from J; junction bases left unmatched: 9. The CDR3 is 15 amino acids. Germline CDR1 MNHEY, CDR2 SVGEGT.

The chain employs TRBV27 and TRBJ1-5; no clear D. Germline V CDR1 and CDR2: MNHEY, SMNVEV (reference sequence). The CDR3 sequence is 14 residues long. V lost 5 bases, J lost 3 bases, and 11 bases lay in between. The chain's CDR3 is CASSPRGHNQPQHF. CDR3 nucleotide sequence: TGTGCCAGCAGTCCCCGAGGTCACAATCAGCCCCAGCATTTT.

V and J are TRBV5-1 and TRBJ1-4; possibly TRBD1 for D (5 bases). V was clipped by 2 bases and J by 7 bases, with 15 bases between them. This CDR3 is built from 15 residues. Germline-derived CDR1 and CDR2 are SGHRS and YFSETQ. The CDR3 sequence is CASSFQGSTGEKLFF. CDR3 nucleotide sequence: TGCGCCAGCAGCTTTCAGGGTAGTACTGGTGAAAAACTGTTTTTT.

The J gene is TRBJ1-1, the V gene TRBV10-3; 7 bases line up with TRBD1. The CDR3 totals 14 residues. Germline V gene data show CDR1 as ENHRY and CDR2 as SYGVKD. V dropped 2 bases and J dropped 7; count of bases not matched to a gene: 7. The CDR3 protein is CAISEGTVQGEAFF. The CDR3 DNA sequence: TGTGCCATCAGTGAGGGGACAGTCCAGGGTGAAGCTTTCTTT.

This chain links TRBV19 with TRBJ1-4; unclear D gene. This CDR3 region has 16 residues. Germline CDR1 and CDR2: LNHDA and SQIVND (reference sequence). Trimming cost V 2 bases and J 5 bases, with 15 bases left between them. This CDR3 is CASSILIGRKNEKLFF. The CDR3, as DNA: TGTGCCAGTAGTATACTGATCGGGAGAAAGAATGAAAAACTGTTTTTT. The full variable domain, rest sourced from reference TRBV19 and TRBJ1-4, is DGGITQSPKYLFRKEGQNVTLSCEQNLNHDAMYWYRQDPGQGLRLIYYSQIVNDFQKGDIAEGYSVSREKKESFPLTVTSAQKNPTAFYLCASSILIGRKNEKLFFGSGTQLSVL.

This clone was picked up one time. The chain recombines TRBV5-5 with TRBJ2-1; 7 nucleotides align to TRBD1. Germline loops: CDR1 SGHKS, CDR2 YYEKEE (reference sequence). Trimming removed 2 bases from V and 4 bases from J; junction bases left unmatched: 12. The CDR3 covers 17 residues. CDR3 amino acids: CASSFSPGQVLYNEQFF. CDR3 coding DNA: TGTGCCAGCAGCTTTTCCCCCGGACAGGTTCTTTACAATGAGCAGTTCTTC.

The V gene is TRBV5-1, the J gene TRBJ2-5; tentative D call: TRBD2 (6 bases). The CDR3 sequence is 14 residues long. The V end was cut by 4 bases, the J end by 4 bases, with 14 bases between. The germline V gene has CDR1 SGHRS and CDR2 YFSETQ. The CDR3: CASSRELSSETQYF. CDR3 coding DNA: TGCGCCAGCAGCCGGGAGCTCAGTTCAGAGACCCAGTACTTC.

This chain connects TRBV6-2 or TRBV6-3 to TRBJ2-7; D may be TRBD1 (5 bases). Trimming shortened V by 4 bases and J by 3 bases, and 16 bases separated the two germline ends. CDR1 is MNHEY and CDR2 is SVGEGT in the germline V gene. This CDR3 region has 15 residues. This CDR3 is CASSSPSTEHYEQYF. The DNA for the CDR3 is TGTGCCAGCAGTTCCCCCTCGACAGAGCACTACGAGCAGTACTTC.

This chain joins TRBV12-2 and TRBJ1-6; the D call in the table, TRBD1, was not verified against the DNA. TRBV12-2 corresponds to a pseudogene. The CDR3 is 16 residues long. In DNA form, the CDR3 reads TGTGCAAGTCGCTCGTTACAGAGCTCCTATAATTCACCCCTCCACTTT. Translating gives CASRSLQSSYNSPLHF.

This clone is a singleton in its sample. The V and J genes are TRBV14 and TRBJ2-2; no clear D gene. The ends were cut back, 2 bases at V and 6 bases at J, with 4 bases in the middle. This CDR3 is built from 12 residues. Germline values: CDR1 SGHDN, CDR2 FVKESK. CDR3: CASSQLPGELFF. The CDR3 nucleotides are TGTGCCAGCAGCCAACTTCCCGGGGAGCTGTTTTTT.

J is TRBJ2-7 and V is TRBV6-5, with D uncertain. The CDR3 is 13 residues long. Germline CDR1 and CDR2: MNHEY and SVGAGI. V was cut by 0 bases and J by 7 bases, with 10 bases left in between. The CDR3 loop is CASSYSDNLEQYF. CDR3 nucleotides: TGTGCCAGCAGTTACTCAGATAACTTGGAGCAGTACTTC.

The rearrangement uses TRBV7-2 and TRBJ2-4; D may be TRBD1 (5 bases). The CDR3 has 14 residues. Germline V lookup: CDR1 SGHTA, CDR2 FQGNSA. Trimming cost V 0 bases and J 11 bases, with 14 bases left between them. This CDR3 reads CASSLARQGMVQYF. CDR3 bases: TGTGCCAGCAGCTTAGCGCGCCAGGGAATGGTTCAGTACTTC.

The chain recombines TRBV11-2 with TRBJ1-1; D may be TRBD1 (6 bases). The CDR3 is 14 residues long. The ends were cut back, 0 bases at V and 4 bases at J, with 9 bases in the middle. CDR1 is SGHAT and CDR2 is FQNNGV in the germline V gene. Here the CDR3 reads CASSLDQGRTEAFF. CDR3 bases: TGTGCCAGCAGCTTAGATCAGGGGCGCACTGAAGCTTTCTTT.

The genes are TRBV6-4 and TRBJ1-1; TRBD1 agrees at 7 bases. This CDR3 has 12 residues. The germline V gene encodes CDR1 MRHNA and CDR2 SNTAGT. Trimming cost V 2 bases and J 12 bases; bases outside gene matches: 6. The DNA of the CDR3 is TGTGCCAGCAGTGACCCCTGGACAGGCACTTTCTTT. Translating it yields CASSDPWTGTFF.